The 4 T cell receptor beta chains below were found in one sample sequenced in a study of vaccination and CD4 T cells after COVID-19. An Oncomine TCR Beta short-read assay was used to sequence the DNA from cultured CD4+ T cells. MiXCR, run by TCRdb on the PCR reads, gives a single entry per CDR3 protein. The repertoire holds about 5,400 distinct CDR3 sequences, with roughly 60% as singletons. Treatment given: roughly 11-day PBMC culture with coronavirus spike peptide pools or control peptides (ViraFEST assay). According to the study, CD4+ T cells from the unexposed donor were gathered ahead of the COVID-19 pandemic (2011-2018). For these receptors, no antigen is known. The sequenced sample was CD4+ T cells from blood, cultured in vitro. Source of these receptors: a human donor in good health.

The chain joins TRBV6-2 or TRBV6-3 to TRBJ1-1, with TRBD1 matching over 8 bases. Germline V gene sequence: CDR1 MNHEY, CDR2 SVGEGT. V gave up 6 bases and J gave up 6 bases; unmatched junction bases: 12. The CDR3 consists of 15 residues. The CDR3, as DNA: TGTGCCAGCAGGGGGACAGGACCAAGAAAATCTGAAGCTTTCTTT. Its protein is CASRGTGPRKSEAFF.

The chain couples TRBV6-5 to TRBJ2-7; TRBD2 matches 10 bases. V dropped 2 bases and J dropped 2; count of bases not matched to a gene: 12. The CDR3 is 18 amino acids. Germline CDR1 is MNHEY and CDR2 is SVGAGI. CDR3 in amino acids: CASSYGAASGSIPYEQYF. DNA of the CDR3: TGTGCCAGCAGTTACGGGGCGGCTAGCGGGAGCATCCCCTACGAGCAGTACTTC.

This sequence joins TRBV6-1 and TRBJ1-2; perhaps TRBD1 as D (5 bases). Germline CDR1 reads MNHNS; CDR2 reads SASEGT. The V gene lost 2 bases and the J gene lost 7 bases, with 14 bases spanning the gap. The length of the CDR3 is 14 residues. CDR3 sequence reads: CASSEIGYRGGYTF. The CDR3 nucleotides are TGTGCCAGCAGTGAAATAGGTTATAGGGGTGGCTACACCTTC.

The genes are TRBV20-1 and TRBJ2-7; 9 bases line up with TRBD2. This CDR3 region has 16 residues. CDR1 and CDR2 from the germline V gene are DFQATT and SNEGSKA (reference sequence). J was trimmed by 2 bases and V by 0 bases; bases with no gene match: 8. The CDR3 coding sequence is TGCAGTGCTAGAGATTGGGGTAGCGGGGGTCCCTACGAGCAGTACTTC. This gives the protein CSARDWGSGGPYEQYF.